The TCR beta chain under discussion was sequenced for a study of T cells expressing NK-cell markers. Findings of the study overall: Each of a handful of donors carried dominant NKG2C+ clonotypes accounting for about 1.0-8% of CD8+ T cells.

Each CDR3 protein gets one entry in TCRdb, which reprocessed the 5' RACE reads and gives no DNA. This sample's table has about 150,000 distinct CDR3 sequences. Concerning this clonotype: What it recognizes is unknown.

This CDR3 spans 17 amino acids. Looked up from germline, CDR1 is SGHDT and CDR2 is YYEEEE. The receptor comes from a man aged 18-70 years in good health. The J gene is TRBJ2-1, the V gene TRBV5-6; TCRdb picks TRBD2, but there is no DNA to check that call. The sequenced material came from blood T cells: a sorted CD56 or NKG2C T cell subset, CD4+ or CD8+ T cells, or bulk PBMC T cells (not recorded which). The CDR3 loop is CASSANGGLAVDNEQFF.